A single sample is the source of the 28 T cell receptor beta chains below, sequenced in a study of blood T cells in healthy people across ages. A J-beta primer mix and a sample-barcoded 5' primer were used in a second PCR of roughly 6 to 12 cycles. TCRdb redid the calling of the 5' RACE reads with MiXCR, one entry per CDR3 protein. Of around 2 million distinct CDR3 sequences detected, roughly two fifths appear once; the ten largest clones hold about 23%. Sequencing used blood. The source of these receptors is a human donor in good health.

The genes are TRBV7-2 and TRBJ1-1; D might be TRBD1 (5 bases). Trimming took 1 base from V and 3 from J, leaving 12 bases between them. Germline V CDR1 and CDR2: SGHTA, FQGNSA. The CDR3 is 15 amino acids. CDR3 sequence (DNA): TGTGCCAGCAGCTTAGGTTGGGGGTTGGACACTGAAGCTTTCTTT. Its protein is CASSLGWGLDTEAFF.

The J gene is TRBJ2-7, the V gene TRBV6-2 or TRBV6-3, with D unclear. The CDR3 loop spans 13 amino acids. Germline CDR1 MNHEY, CDR2 SVGEGT. Trimming stripped 7 bases from V and 1 base from J, with 11 bases between. CDR3 sequence reads: CASKDKTSYEQYF. In DNA form, the CDR3 reads TGTGCCAGCAAAGACAAGACATCCTACGAGCAGTACTTC.

This clonotype was counted between two and nine times. The CDR3 coding sequence is TGTGCCACCAGTGATGGCAGGGGTGCGGGCTACGAGCAGTACTTC. Protein sequence: CATSDGRGAGYEQYF. The chain couples TRBV24-1 to TRBJ2-7, with D maybe TRBD1 (6 bases). CDR3 size: 15 residues. CDR1 KGHDR and CDR2 SFDVKD come from the germline V gene. Trimming pared 3 bases from V and 3 bases from J, leaving 14 bases between.

The chain combines TRBV6-1 with TRBJ2-7, with TRBD2 identical over 12 bases. V lost 5 bases to trimming and J lost 3 bases; unmatched junction nucleotides: 17. Germline CDR1 and CDR2: MNHNS and SASEGT. CDR3 length: 19 amino acids. This chain's CDR3 is CASSTPLAGGPRPVYEQYF. CDR3 nucleotides: TGTGCCAGCAGTACCCCACTAGCGGGGGGCCCCAGACCCGTCTACGAGCAGTACTTC.

CDR3 loop: CASSILGQTVNEKLFF. The DNA of the CDR3 is TGTGCCAGCAGTATCCTTGGACAGACAGTTAATGAAAAACTGTTTTTT. The chain has TRBV28 and TRBJ1-4; tentatively, D is TRBD1 (6 bases). The germline V and J ends were trimmed by 5 bases and 4 bases, with 17 bases remaining between them. CDR1 MDHEN and CDR2 SYDVKM come from the germline V gene. The CDR3 extends over 16 amino acids.

The rearrangement joins TRBV29-1 to TRBJ1-1; D is unresolved. V was shortened by 5 bases and J by 11 bases, with 21 bases between the two germline ends. CDR1 is SQVTM and CDR2 is ANQGSEA in the germline V gene. The CDR3 is 13 residues long. CDR3 amino acids: CSVHQQFGKRAFF. The CDR3 nucleotides are TGCAGCGTTCACCAGCAATTCGGGAAACGCGCTTTCTTT.

This clonotype was detected ten times or more. The gene calls are TRBV5-6 and TRBJ2-1; D not resolved. Germline-derived CDR1 and CDR2 are SGHDT and YYEEEE. The CDR3 extends over 13 amino acids. Trimming took off 1 base at V and 8 bases at J, with 10 bases between the two ends. For the CDR3, the DNA is TGTGCCAGCAGCTTGTTAGGGTTCGATGAGCAGTTCTTC. This codes for CASSLLGFDEQFF. Complete variable domain (other parts from reference TRBV5-6 and TRBJ2-1): DAGVTQSPTHLIKTRGQQVTLRCSPKSGHDTVSWYQQALGQGPQFIFQYYEEEERQRGNFPDRFSGHQFPNYSSELNVNALLLGDSALYLCASSLLGFDEQFFGPGTRLTVL.

This chain joins TRBV9 and TRBJ2-7; tentatively, D is TRBD2 (6 bases). This CDR3 contains 14 residues. Trimming removed 0 bases from V and 5 bases from J, with 12 bases in between. Germline V lookup: CDR1 SGDLS, CDR2 YYNGEE. CDR3: CASSVASGTHEQYF. Here the CDR3 DNA reads TGTGCCAGCAGCGTAGCGTCAGGGACTCACGAGCAGTACTTC.

The J gene is TRBJ2-1, the V gene TRBV6-2 or TRBV6-3, with a tentative D call TRBD1 (6 bases). This CDR3 contains 15 residues. Germline assignment: CDR1 MNHEY and CDR2 SVGEGT. V gave up 0 bases and J gave up 3 bases, with 9 bases separating them. The CDR3 nucleotides are TGTGCCAGCAGTTACTCGCGGACAGTCTACAATGAGCAGTTCTTC. Amino acid sequence: CASSYSRTVYNEQFF.

This sequence joins TRBV20-1 and TRBJ2-7; TRBD2 is a possible D gene (7 bases). V was trimmed by 0 bases and J by 1 base, leaving 16 bases between them. The CDR3 covers 16 residues. Germline loops: CDR1 DFQATT, CDR2 SNEGSKA (reference sequence). As DNA, the CDR3 is TGCAGTGCTAGAGAGGGGGGGGCCTTGACATCCTACGAGCAGTACTTC. The encoded protein is CSAREGGALTSYEQYF.

The chain is built from TRBV11-2 and TRBJ1-1; 8 bases are shared with TRBD1. Trimming took 4 bases from V and 10 from J; bases not matched to a gene: 8. The CDR3 is 13 amino acids. CDR1 and CDR2 (germline): SGHAT, FQNNGV. The CDR3 protein is CASSYTGGSAAFF. The CDR3 DNA reads as TGTGCCAGCAGCTACACAGGGGGGTCGGCAGCTTTCTTT. Full variable domain (missing parts from reference TRBV11-2 and TRBJ1-1): EAGVAQSPRYKIIEKRQSVAFWCNPISGHATLYWYQQILGQGPKLLIQFQNNGVVDDSQLPKDRFSAERLKGVDSTLKIQPAKLEDSAVYLCASSYTGGSAAFFGQGTRLTVV.

The chain combines TRBV28 with TRBJ2-5; unclear D gene. Trimming removed 6 bases at V and 5 bases at J, with 13 bases between. CDR1 and CDR2 from the germline V gene are MDHEN and SYDVKM. The length of the CDR3 is 13 residues. The CDR3 DNA reads TGTGCCAGCAGCCCCCGGATGGGGGAGACCCAGTACTTC. It yields the protein CASSPRMGETQYF. Together with reference TRBV28 and TRBJ2-5, the CDR3 gives the full variable domain: DVKVTQSSRYLVKRTGEKVFLECVQDMDHENMFWYRQDPGLGLRLIYFSYDVKMKEKGDIPEGYSVSREKKERFSLILESASTNQTSMYLCASSPRMGETQYFGPGTRLLVL.

This chain connects TRBV7-2 to TRBJ2-4; the D is unclear. V was trimmed by 0 bases and J by 5 bases, leaving 8 bases between them. There are 14 residues in the CDR3. Germline V gene sequence: CDR1 SGHTA, CDR2 FQGNSA. CDR3 loop: CASSLAWNENIQYF. For the CDR3, the DNA is TGTGCCAGCAGCTTAGCTTGGAACGAAAACATTCAGTACTTC.

The sample holds a few counts of this clonotype. V usage is TRBV12-3 or TRBV12-4 and J usage is TRBJ2-7; D remains ambiguous. V was cut by 5 bases and J by 3 bases, with 11 bases left in between. This CDR3 contains 13 residues. The CDR3 here is CASSRNDFYEQYF. The CDR3 region has the DNA TGTGCCAGCAGTCGGAATGATTTCTACGAGCAGTACTTC.

The rearrangement joins TRBV6-5 to TRBJ2-5, with D unresolved. CDR1 is MNHEY, CDR2 SVGAGI, per germline. Trimming took 6 bases from V and 3 from J, leaving 11 bases between them. The CDR3 is 13 amino acids. The CDR3 region has the DNA TGTGCCAGCAGCGGTCTTTACGAAGAGACCCAGTACTTC. Translation gives CASSGLYEETQYF.

This clonotype was seen a few times. V is TRBV20-1 and J is TRBJ2-3; TRBD2 matches 11 bases. The CDR3 has 14 amino acids. CDR1 DFQATT and CDR2 SNEGSKA come from the germline V gene (reference sequence). With V trimmed by 4 bases and J by 2 bases, 2 bases remained unmatched. The CDR3 loop is CSAILAGATDTQYF. The DNA of the CDR3 is TGCAGTGCTATACTAGCGGGAGCCACAGATACGCAGTATTTT.

This chain links TRBV10-3 with TRBJ1-5; D call uncertain. Germline CDR1 ENHRY, CDR2 SYGVKD. CDR3 length equals 13 residues. V lost 2 bases and J 7 bases, leaving 9 bases between the germline ends. The CDR3 DNA sequence: TGTGCCATCAGTGAGGGACCCGAACAGCCCCAGCATTTT. Translated: CAISEGPEQPQHF.

This clonotype has only a few counts. The V gene is TRBV27, the J gene TRBJ2-7; 7 bases are shared with TRBD1. Losses at the gene ends were 5 bases for V and 0 bases for J; bases not matched to a gene: 7. From germline, CDR1 is MNHEY and CDR2 SMNVEV (reference sequence). This CDR3 comprises 15 residues. CDR3 bases: TGTGCCAGCAGTCTAGACAGGGAGAGCTCCTACGAGCAGTACTTC. It codes for CASSLDRESSYEQYF.

V and J are TRBV12-5 and TRBJ1-2, with D possibly TRBD1 on 6 matching bases. V was shortened by 8 bases and J by 1 base, with 23 bases between the two germline ends. This CDR3 has 17 amino acids. Germline CDR1 and CDR2: LGHNT and FRNRAP. The CDR3 protein is CASHLATGSNLNYGYTF. Here the CDR3 DNA reads TGTGCTAGTCATCTGGCTACAGGGTCTAATCTTAACTATGGCTACACCTTC.

The rearrangement links TRBV4-2 to TRBJ2-5; TRBD1 aligns across 7 bases. CDR3 length equals 16 residues. J lost 2 bases, V lost 3 bases, and 9 bases had no gene match. Per germline, CDR1 LGHNA and CDR2 YNFKEQ. This CDR3 reads CASSHTGEGVQETQYF. Here the CDR3 DNA reads TGTGCCAGCAGCCATACAGGGGAAGGGGTTCAAGAGACCCAGTACTTC.

The chain recombines TRBV28 with TRBJ2-4; D gene uncertain. Germline loops: CDR1 MDHEN, CDR2 SYDVKM. This CDR3 comprises 14 residues. V lost 6 bases, J lost 6 bases, and 15 bases lay in between. The CDR3 nucleotides are TGTGCCAGCAGGATAAGCACTACACGAAACATTCAGTACTTC. Protein: CASRISTTRNIQYF.

This clonotype showed up just a few times. A much bigger clone sits one base away, suggesting this may be a read error. The chain is built from TRBV10-3 and TRBJ2-5; D is unclear. The CDR3 is made up of 15 amino acids. Per germline, CDR1 ENHRY and CDR2 SYGVKD. The CDR3 DNA reads as TGTGCCGTCAGTGAGTCAGGACGCCAAAGGGAGACCCAGTACTTC. Its translation: CAVSESGRQRETQYF.

V and J are TRBV12-3 or TRBV12-4 and TRBJ2-5; perhaps D is TRBD1 or TRBD2 (6 bases each). Matching the DNA end better, TRBJ2-7 makes the J call doubtful. This CDR3 is built from 17 residues. This CDR3 reads CASTGEIWGAGLTEQYF. Written as DNA, the CDR3 is TGTGCCAGCACCGGTGAAATTTGGGGGGCCGGGTTAACCGAGCAGTACTTC.

The chain employs TRBV20-1 and TRBJ1-2, with D maybe TRBD1 (5 bases). CDR1 and CDR2 from the germline V gene are DFQATT and SNEGSKA (reference sequence). Deletions cut 2 bases from V and 8 bases from J, with 12 bases between. CDR3 size: 12 residues. The CDR3 coding sequence is TGCAGTGCTAGACAGGACATTGAGGGCTACACCTTC. It yields the protein CSARQDIEGYTF.

CDR3 region: CASSPVGRASTDTQYF. CDR3 sequence (DNA): TGTGCCAGCAGCCCGGTGGGCCGAGCTAGCACAGATACGCAGTATTTT. V and J are TRBV27 and TRBJ2-3, with D unclear. Germline CDR1 and CDR2: MNHEY and SMNVEV (reference sequence). V lost 6 bases and J 0 bases, leaving 16 bases between the germline ends. The CDR3 loop spans 16 amino acids.

The rearrangement joins TRBV5-6 to TRBJ2-1; 11 bases map to TRBD2. The CDR3 sequence is 18 residues long. V trimming: 4 bases; J trimming: 8 bases; junction bases outside the gene matches: 17. CDR1 and CDR2 (germline): SGHDT, YYEEEE. CDR3 bases: TGTGCCAGCAGCCACAGGGCCCGACTAGCGGGGAGGCGGTATGAGCAGTTCTTC. Its translation: CASSHRARLAGRRYEQFF. Full variable domain (remainder filled in from reference TRBV5-6 and TRBJ2-1): DAGVTQSPTHLIKTRGQQVTLRCSPKSGHDTVSWYQQALGQGPQFIFQYYEEEERQRGNFPDRFSGHQFPNYSSELNVNALLLGDSALYLCASSHRARLAGRRYEQFFGPGTRLTVL.

The V call is TRBV6-5, the J call TRBJ2-3; D is possibly TRBD1 (6 bases). With 0 bases removed from V and 1 base from J, the gap between germline ends came to 11 bases. This CDR3 is built from 16 residues. Germline V gene data show CDR1 as MNHEY and CDR2 as SVGAGI. CDR3 sequence reads: CASSYSPGVGTDTQYF. In nucleotides, the CDR3 is TGTGCCAGCAGTTACTCGCCAGGGGTGGGCACAGATACGCAGTATTTT.

The chain employs TRBV4-3 and TRBJ2-1, with unresolved D. V shed 4 bases and J shed 4 bases, with 17 bases lying between them. CDR3 length: 16 residues. CDR1 and CDR2 (germline): LGHNA, YSLEER. CDR3 in amino acids: CASSPVGRRVYNEQFF. CDR3 bases: TGCGCCAGCAGCCCCGTGGGCCGCCGCGTTTACAATGAGCAGTTCTTC.